The T cell receptor beta chain described here comes from a study of Ad26.COV2.S vaccination and SARS-CoV-2 variants (dated by TCRdb to the early 2020s). Study-level background: Vaccine-arm donors were drawn from COV1001, a multicentre, randomized, double-blind, placebo-controlled phase I-IIa trial of Ad26.COV2.S in healthy adults. TCRbeta repertoire sequencing served as the tool for gauging how specific and how broad the SARS-CoV-2-reactive T cell receptors were following Ad26.COV2.S vaccination. Throughout the experiments and outcome assessment, investigators stayed blinded to trial group allocation. Trial participants were randomized into five groups of five, in which low-dose or high-dose Ad26.COV2.S was given once or twice, or placebo was given on both occasions. A total of roughly 30 samples were included in the TCR-sequenced set, comprising some 20 Ad26.COV2.S vaccine recipients, 5 placebo recipients and 8 SARS-CoV-2 convalescent individuals. Ad26.COV2.S was administered intramuscularly at a dose of 5x10^10 or 1x10^11 viral particles, either as one shot or as two shots given 56 days apart.

Spanning cysteine to phenylalanine, the CDR3 consists of 15 amino acids. Solely the CDR3 DNA is kept, with 45 bases framed from the first base. Via the germline V gene, CDR1 is SGHTA and CDR2 FQGNSA. From V the trimming removes 1 base and from J it removes 0 bases, while the gene matches leave 3 bases of the junction unaccounted for. Of note for this clone: Its antigen is currently not known. No per-base quality is available; no much larger clone lies one base away.

TCRbeta CDR3 regions were sequenced with the immunoSEQ Assay. After extraction, genomic DNA underwent amplification by bias-controlled multiplex PCR, followed by high-throughput sequencing. Turning to the authors' computational methods: Collapsing and filtering of sequences were performed to quantify the absolute abundance of each unique TCRbeta CDR3 region. T cell fraction was estimated by normalization of TCRbeta template counts to usable DNA, with usable DNA being measured through amplification of reference genes present in all nucleated cells. Repertoire TCRs were annotated as SARS-CoV-2-specific by exact matching of V gene, CDR3 amino acid sequence and J gene to a known reactive TCR set. The reference SARS-CoV-2 TCR set was derived from MIRA and filtered for enrichment in COVID-19-positive ImmuneCODE repertoires, a step that removed public or cross-reactive TCRs. Drawing on the MIRA antigens, annotated TCRs were analysed further at the level of specific ORF or position within ORF. Breadth was defined as the number of annotated unique rearrangements divided by the total number of unique productive rearrangements, and depth was defined as the summed frequency of the annotated unique rearrangements. Group comparisons of TCR breadth used two-sided Wilcoxon rank-sum tests. TCRdb limited this immuneACCESS table to in-frame rearrangements with V and J called. A share of clones is missing; checked studies link under half to unresolved V genes, and the rest is unexplained. V, J and clone size were drawn from that table, and D and trimming were deduced from the DNA. This sample has hundreds of thousands of clones in its table, and around 87% of those were observed once. Of the sample, 2.5% to 3.5% falls within the top ten clones.

Summary of the overall study and its limitations: According to the authors, total T cell responses may have been underestimated by the TCR breadth and depth analyses. The study was not powered to compare responses between vaccine doses or regimens. Substantial breadth of spike-specific CD8+ and CD4+ T cell responses was reported after vaccination. Higher spike-specific TCR breadth was observed in Ad26.COV2.S recipients than in placebo recipients (P = 0.0014). Comparable non-spike TCR breadth was observed between vaccine and placebo recipients, consistent with only spike being contained in the vaccine.

This specimen's treatment or condition label, per the study, means: around 19 received Ad26.COV2.S at low or high dose, single or two shots; about 5 received placebo; per-sample allocation not given. Repertoires of vaccine and placebo recipients were sequenced from samples collected on day 63 after the first injection. Between 29 July and 7 August 2020, Cohort 1b enrolled around 25 adults aged 18-55 years at one site in Boston, USA. Ad26.COV2.S consisted of a replication-incompetent adenovirus type 26 vector by which a prefusion-stabilized SARS-CoV-2 spike protein from the original Wuhan strain was expressed.

The clonotype originates from a person aged 18-65 years who received the Ad26.COV2.S COVID-19 vaccine or a placebo. Material: peripheral blood, obtained in a trial of Ad26.COV2.S vaccine versus placebo. The sequence is built from TRBV7-2 and TRBJ2-7, with TRBD1 matching 7 junction bases. The CDR3 protein is CASSLDGTASYEQYF. DNA sequence: TGTGCCAGCAGCTTAGATGGGACAGCCTCCTACGAGCAGTACTTC.